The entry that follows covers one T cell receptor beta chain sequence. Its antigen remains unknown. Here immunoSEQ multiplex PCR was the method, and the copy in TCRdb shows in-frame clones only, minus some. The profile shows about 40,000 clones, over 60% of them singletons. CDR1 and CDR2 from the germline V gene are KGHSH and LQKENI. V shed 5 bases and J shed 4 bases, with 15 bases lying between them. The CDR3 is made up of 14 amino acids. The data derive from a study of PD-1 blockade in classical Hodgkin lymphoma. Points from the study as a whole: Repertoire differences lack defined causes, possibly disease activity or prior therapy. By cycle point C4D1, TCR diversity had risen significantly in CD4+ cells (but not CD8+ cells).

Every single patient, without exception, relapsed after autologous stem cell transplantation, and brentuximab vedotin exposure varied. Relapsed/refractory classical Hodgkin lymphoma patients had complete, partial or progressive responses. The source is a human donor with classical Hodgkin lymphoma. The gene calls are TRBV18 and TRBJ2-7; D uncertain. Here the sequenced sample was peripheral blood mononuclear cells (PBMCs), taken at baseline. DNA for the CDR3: TGTGCCAGCTCAATGGGCCTAAAGCCGTACGAGCAGTACTTC. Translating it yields CASSMGLKPYEQYF.